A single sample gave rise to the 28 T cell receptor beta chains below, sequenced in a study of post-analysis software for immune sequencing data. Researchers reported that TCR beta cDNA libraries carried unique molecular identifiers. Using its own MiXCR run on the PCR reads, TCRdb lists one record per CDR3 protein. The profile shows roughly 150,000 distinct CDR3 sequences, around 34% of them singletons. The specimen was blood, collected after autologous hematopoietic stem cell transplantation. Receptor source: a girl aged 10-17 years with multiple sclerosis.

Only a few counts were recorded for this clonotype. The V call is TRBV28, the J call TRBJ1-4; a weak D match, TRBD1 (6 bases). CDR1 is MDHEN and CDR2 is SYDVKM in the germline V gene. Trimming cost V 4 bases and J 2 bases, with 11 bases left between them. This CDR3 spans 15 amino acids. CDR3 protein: CASSYRESTNEKLFF. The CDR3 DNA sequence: TGTGCCAGCAGTTACAGGGAGAGTACTAATGAAAAACTGTTTTTT.

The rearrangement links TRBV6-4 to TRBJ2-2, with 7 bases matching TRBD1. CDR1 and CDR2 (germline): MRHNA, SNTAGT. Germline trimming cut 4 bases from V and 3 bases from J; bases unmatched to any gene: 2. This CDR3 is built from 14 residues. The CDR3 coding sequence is TGTGCCAGCAGTGCCGGGACAGACACCGGGGAGCTGTTTTTT. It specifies CASSAGTDTGELFF.

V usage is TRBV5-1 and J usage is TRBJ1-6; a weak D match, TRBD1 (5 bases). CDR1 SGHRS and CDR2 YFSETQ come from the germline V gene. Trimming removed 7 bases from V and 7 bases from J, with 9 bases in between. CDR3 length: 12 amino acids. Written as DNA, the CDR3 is TGCGCCAGCCGGGACGGAAATTCACCCCTCCACTTT. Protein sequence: CASRDGNSPLHF.

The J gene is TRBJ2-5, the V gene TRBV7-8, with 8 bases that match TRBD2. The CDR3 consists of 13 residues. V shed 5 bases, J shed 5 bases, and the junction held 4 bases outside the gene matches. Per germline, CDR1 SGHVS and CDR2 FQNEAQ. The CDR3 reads CASSPTGGETQYF. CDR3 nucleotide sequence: TGTGCCAGCAGCCCCACGGGAGGGGAGACCCAGTACTTC.

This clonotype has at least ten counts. CDR3 coding DNA: TGCAGTGCTTTTCCCTCGGATAGCCGGCGGGAGACCCAGTACTTC. Encoded protein: CSAFPSDSRRETQYF. The J gene is TRBJ2-5, the V gene TRBV20-1; D is unclear. Trimming left V 5 bases short and J 5 bases short, with 21 bases between. Germline V gene data show CDR1 as DFQATT and CDR2 as SNEGSKA (reference sequence). The CDR3 is 15 residues long.

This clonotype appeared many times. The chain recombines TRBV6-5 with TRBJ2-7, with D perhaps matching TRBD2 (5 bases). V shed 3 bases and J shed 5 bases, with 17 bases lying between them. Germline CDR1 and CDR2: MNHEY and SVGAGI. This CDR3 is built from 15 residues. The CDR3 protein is CASSYAGGVGDEQYF. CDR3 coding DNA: TGTGCCAGCAGTTATGCGGGTGGGGTCGGCGACGAGCAGTACTTC.

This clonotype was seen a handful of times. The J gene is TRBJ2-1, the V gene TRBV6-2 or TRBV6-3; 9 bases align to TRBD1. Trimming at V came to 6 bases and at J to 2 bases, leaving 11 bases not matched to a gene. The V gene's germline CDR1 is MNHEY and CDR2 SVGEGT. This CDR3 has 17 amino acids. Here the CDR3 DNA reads TGTGCCAGCAGGCTCCCTGGAGGGACAGGGACCTACAATGAGCAGTTCTTC. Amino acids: CASRLPGGTGTYNEQFF.

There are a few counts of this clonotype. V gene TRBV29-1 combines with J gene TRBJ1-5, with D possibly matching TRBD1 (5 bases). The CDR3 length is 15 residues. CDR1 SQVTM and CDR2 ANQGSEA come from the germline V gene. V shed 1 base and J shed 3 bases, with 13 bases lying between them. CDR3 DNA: TGCAGCGTTGAAGTGACGGGGGAGGACAATCAGCCCCAGCATTTT. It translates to CSVEVTGEDNQPQHF.

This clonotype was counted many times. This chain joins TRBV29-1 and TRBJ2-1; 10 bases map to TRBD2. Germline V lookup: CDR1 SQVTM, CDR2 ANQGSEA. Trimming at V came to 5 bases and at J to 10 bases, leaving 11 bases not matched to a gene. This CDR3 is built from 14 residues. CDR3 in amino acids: CSVRNLAGVSEQFF. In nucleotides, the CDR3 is TGCAGCGTTAGGAACCTAGCGGGAGTAAGCGAGCAGTTCTTC.

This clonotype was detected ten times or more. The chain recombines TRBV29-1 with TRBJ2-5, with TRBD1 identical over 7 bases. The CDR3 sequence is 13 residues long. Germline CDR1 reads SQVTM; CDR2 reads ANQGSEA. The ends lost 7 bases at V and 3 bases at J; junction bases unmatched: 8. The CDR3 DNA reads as TGCAGCGCTGGGACAGTCGTAGAAGAGACCCAGTACTTC. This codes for CSAGTVVEETQYF. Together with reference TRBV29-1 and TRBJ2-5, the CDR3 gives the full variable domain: SAVISQKPSRDICQRGTSLTIQCQVDSQVTMMFWYRQQPGQSLTLIATANQGSEATYESGFVIDKFPISRPNLTFSTLTVSNMSPEDSSIYLCSAGTVVEETQYFGPGTRLLVL.

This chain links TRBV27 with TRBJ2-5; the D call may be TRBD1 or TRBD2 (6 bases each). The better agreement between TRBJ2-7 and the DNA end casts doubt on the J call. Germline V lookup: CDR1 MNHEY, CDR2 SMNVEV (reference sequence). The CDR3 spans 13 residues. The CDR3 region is CASTGGGGYEQYF. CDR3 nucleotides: TGTGCCAGCACGGGTGGAGGGGGCTACGAGCAGTACTTC.

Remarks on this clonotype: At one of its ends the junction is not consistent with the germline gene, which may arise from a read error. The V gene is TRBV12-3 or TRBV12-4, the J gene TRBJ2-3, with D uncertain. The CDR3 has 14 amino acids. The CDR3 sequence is CARREMGSTDTQYF. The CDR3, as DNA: TGTGCCCGCAGAGAGATGGGGAGCACAGATACGCAGTATTTT.

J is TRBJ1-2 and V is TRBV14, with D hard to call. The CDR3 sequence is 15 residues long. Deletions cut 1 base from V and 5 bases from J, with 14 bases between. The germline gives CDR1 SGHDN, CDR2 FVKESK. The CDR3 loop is CASSQGSTVGYGYTF. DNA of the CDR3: TGTGCCAGCAGCCAAGGTAGCACCGTCGGGTATGGCTACACCTTC.

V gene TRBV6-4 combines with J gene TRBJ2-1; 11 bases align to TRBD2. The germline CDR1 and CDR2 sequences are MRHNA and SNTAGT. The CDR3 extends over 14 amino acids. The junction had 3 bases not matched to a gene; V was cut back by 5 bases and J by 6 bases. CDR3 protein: CASSLSGGANEQFF. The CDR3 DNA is TGTGCCAGCAGTCTTAGCGGGGGGGCCAATGAGCAGTTCTTC.

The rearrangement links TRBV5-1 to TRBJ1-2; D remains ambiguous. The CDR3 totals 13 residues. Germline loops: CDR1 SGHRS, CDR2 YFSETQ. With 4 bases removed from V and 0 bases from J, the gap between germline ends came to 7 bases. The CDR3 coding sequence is TGCGCCAGCAGCCCAACCACTAACTATGGCTACACCTTC. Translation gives CASSPTTNYGYTF.

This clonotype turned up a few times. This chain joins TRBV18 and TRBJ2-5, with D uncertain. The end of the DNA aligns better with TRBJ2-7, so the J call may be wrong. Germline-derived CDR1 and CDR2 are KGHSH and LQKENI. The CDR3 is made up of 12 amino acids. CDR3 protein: CASSLAPGEQYF. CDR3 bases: TGTGCCAGCTCACTGGCCCCAGGCGAGCAGTACTTC.

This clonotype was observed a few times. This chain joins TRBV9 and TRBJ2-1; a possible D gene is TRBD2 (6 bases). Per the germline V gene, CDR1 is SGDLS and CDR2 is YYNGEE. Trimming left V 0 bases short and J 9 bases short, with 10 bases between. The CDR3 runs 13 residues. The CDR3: CASSVAGEGEQFF. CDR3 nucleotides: TGTGCCAGCAGCGTAGCGGGAGAGGGTGAGCAGTTCTTC. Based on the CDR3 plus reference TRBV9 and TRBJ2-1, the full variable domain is DSGVTQTPKHLITATGQRVTLRCSPRSGDLSVYWYQQSLDQGLQFLIQYYNGEERAKGNILERFSAQQFPDLHSELNLSSLELGDSALYFCASSVAGEGEQFFGPGTRLTVL.

The CDR3 is CASSGTKGQYF. CDR3 coding DNA: TGTGCCAGCAGTGGCACAAAGGGGCAGTACTTC. The V and J genes are TRBV2 and TRBJ2-7; D remains unclear. The V gene lost 4 bases and the J gene lost 9 bases, with 10 bases spanning the gap. Germline lookup yields CDR1 SNHLY and CDR2 FYNNEI. The CDR3 contains 11 residues.

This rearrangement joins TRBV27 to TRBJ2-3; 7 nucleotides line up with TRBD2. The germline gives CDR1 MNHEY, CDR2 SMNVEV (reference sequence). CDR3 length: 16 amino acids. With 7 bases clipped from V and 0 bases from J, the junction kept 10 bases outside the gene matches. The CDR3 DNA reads TGTGCCAGCACTCCATGGGTCGGGAGGAGCACAGATACGCAGTATTTT. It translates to CASTPWVGRSTDTQYF.

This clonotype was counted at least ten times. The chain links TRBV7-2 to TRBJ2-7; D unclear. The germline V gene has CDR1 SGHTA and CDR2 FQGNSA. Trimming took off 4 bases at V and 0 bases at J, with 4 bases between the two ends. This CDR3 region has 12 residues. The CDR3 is CASSSISYEQYF. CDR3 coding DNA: TGTGCCAGCAGCTCCATCTCCTACGAGCAGTACTTC.

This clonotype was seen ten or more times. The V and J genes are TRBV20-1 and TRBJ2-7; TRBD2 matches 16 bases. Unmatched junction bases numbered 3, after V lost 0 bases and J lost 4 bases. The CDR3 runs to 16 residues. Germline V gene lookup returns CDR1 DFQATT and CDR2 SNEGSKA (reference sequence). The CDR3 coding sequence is TGCAGTGCTAGAGATGGGACTAGCGGGAGGGGGTACGAGCAGTACTTC. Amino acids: CSARDGTSGRGYEQYF.

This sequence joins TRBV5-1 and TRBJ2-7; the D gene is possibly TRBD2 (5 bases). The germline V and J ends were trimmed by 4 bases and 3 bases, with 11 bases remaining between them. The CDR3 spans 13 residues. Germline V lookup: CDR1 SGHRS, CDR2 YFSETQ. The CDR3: CASSRRESYEQYF. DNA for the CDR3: TGCGCCAGCAGCAGACGGGAAAGCTACGAGCAGTACTTC.

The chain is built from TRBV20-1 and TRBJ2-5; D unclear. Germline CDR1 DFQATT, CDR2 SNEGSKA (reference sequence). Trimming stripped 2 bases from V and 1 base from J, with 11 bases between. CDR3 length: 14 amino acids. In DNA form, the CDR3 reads TGCAGTGCTAGATCGTCTAAAACCCAAGAGACCCAGTACTTC. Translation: CSARSSKTQETQYF.

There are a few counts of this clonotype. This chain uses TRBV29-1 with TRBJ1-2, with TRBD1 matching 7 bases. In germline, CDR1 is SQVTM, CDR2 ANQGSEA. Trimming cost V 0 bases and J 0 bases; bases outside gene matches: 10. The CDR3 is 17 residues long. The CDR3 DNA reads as TGCAGCGTTGAAGATCACAGGGGAAGGAGTGCTAACTATGGCTACACCTTC. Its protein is CSVEDHRGRSANYGYTF.

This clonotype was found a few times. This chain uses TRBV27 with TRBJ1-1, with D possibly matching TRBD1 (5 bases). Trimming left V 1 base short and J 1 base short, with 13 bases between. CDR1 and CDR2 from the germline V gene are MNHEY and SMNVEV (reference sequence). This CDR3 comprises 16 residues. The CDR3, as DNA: TGTGCCAGCAGTTTATACCCCATCAGGGCGAACACTGAAGCTTTCTTT. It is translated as CASSLYPIRANTEAFF.

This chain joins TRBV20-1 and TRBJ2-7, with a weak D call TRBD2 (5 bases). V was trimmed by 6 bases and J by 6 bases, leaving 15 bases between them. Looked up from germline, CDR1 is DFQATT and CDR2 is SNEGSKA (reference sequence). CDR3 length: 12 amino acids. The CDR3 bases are TGCAGTGCCACCCTGCGGGTTGGCGAGCAGTACTTC. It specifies CSATLRVGEQYF.

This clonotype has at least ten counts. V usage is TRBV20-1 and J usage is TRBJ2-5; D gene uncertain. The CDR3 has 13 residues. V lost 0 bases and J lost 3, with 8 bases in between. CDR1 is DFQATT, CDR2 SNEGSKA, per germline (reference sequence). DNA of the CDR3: TGCAGTGCTAGAGATTGGGGTGAAGAGACCCAGTACTTC. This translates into CSARDWGEETQYF.

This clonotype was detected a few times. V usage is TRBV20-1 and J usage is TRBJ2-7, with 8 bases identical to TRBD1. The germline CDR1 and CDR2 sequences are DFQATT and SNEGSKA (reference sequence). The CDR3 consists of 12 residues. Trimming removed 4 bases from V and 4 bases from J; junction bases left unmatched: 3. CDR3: CSANRGRYEQYF. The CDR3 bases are TGCAGTGCTAACAGGGGGAGGTACGAGCAGTACTTC.